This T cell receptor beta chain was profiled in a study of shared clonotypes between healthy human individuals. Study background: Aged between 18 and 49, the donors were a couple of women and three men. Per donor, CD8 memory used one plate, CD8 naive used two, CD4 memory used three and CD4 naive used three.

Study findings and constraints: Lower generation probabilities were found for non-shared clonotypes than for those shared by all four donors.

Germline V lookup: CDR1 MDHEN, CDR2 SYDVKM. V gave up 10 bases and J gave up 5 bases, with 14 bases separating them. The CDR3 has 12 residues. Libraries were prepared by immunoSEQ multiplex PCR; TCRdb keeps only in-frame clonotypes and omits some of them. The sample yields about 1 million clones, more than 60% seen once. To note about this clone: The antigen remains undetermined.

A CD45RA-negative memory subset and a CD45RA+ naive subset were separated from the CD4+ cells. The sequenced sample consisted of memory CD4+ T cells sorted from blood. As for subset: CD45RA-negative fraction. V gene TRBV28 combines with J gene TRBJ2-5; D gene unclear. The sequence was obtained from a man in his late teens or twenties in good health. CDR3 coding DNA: TGTGCCACCCGCGTTGAGTTGGAGACCCAGTACTTC. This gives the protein CATRVELETQYF.